The next 29 T cell receptor beta chains were all read from a single sample in a study of T cell changes during pregnancy in multiple sclerosis. Sequencing was performed with immunoSEQ multiplex PCR; in TCRdb, only in-frame clones are kept and a portion is missing. The sample records some 60,000 clones, roughly nine tenths being singletons. Specimen: CD4+ T cells from peripheral blood mononuclear cells, collected in the first trimester of pregnancy. These receptor sequences come from a female donor with multiple sclerosis, enrolled in a pregnancy study.

This rearrangement joins TRBV30 to TRBJ1-2, with 11 bases lining up with TRBD1. The V and J ends lost 3 bases and 8 bases, in that order; junction bases with no gene match: 5. CDR1 and CDR2 (germline): GTSNPN, SVGIG (reference sequence). The CDR3 contains 13 residues. Here the CDR3 reads CAWRDRGRGGYTF. For the CDR3, the DNA is TGTGCCTGGAGGGACAGGGGGCGTGGGGGCTACACCTTC.

This chain joins TRBV9 and TRBJ2-2; TRBD1 matches 7 bases. The germline V gene has CDR1 SGDLS and CDR2 YYNGEE. The V and J ends lost 4 bases and 2 bases, in that order; junction bases with no gene match: 11. The CDR3 loop spans 17 amino acids. CDR3 DNA sequence: TGTGCCAGCAGCCCCACCAAAGGGACAGCTAACACCGGGGAGCTGTTTTTT. This translates into CASSPTKGTANTGELFF.

The chain links TRBV6-4 to TRBJ2-5; TRBD1 is a possible D gene (5 bases). This CDR3 has 12 amino acids. Per germline, CDR1 MRHNA and CDR2 SNTAGT. V was clipped by 6 bases and J by 4 bases, with 9 bases between them. The CDR3 sequence is CASSRRAETQYF. For the CDR3, the DNA is TGTGCCAGCAGCCGCAGGGCAGAGACCCAGTACTTC.

This chain connects TRBV5-5 to TRBJ1-1; D is possibly TRBD1 (5 bases). Germline CDR1 reads SGHKS; CDR2 reads YYEKEE (reference sequence). The CDR3 runs to 13 residues. The V gene lost 1 base and the J gene lost 6 bases, with 10 bases spanning the gap. CDR3 in amino acids: CASSLRGGAEAFF. CDR3 nucleotide sequence: TGTGCCAGCAGCTTGCGGGGGGGGGCTGAAGCTTTCTTT.

V is TRBV6-6 and J is TRBJ1-1, with unresolved D. Germline V lookup: CDR1 MNHNY, CDR2 SVGAGI (reference sequence). CDR3 length equals 13 residues. Trimming pared 10 bases from V and 1 base from J, leaving 13 bases between. The CDR3 region is CATTLSGNTEAFF. The CDR3 DNA sequence: TGTGCCACTACCTTGAGCGGGAACACTGAAGCTTTCTTT.

The chain joins TRBV5-1 to TRBJ2-7, with 11 bases aligning to TRBD2. Looked up from germline, CDR1 is SGHRS and CDR2 is YFSETQ. With 7 bases clipped from V and 6 bases from J, the junction kept 3 bases outside the gene matches. The CDR3 consists of 12 residues. CDR3 coding DNA: TGCGCCAGCTCTAGCGGGGGGTTCGAGCAGTACTTC. This codes for CASSSGGFEQYF.

The gene calls are TRBV7-9 and TRBJ1-4; D is uncertain. The CDR3 has 15 residues. Germline V CDR1 and CDR2: SEHNR, FQNEAQ (reference sequence). V lost 1 base to trimming and J lost 2 bases, with 8 bases between them. Written as DNA, the CDR3 is TGTGCCAGCAGCTTAGTTGGTGCGACTAATGAAAAACTGTTTTTT. This codes for CASSLVGATNEKLFF.

The chain combines TRBV5-1 with TRBJ2-2, with TRBD2 identical over 9 bases. Germline V gives CDR1 SGHRS, CDR2 YFSETQ. Trimming cost V 1 base and J 4 bases; bases outside gene matches: 8. The CDR3 runs 17 residues. In DNA, the CDR3 is TGCGCCAGCAGCTTGTTAGTTCGGCGGGGGGGCACCGGGGAGCTGTTTTTT. Protein product: CASSLLVRRGGTGELFF.

This chain uses TRBV7-2 with TRBJ2-7; 7 bases fit TRBD1. With V trimmed by 5 bases and J by 1 base, 11 bases remained unmatched. This CDR3 region has 16 residues. Germline lookup yields CDR1 SGHTA and CDR2 FQGNSA. The chain's CDR3 is CASSPLDRTSSYEQYF. CDR3 DNA sequence: TGTGCCAGCAGCCCGCTGGACAGGACCAGTTCCTACGAGCAGTACTTC.

Remarks on this clone: At one end the junction does not follow the germline gene, possibly because of a read error. The rearrangement uses TRBV7-7 and TRBJ2-1; 9 bases align to TRBD2. The germline V gene has CDR1 SSHAT and CDR2 FNYEAQ (reference sequence). CDR3 length equals 16 residues. The chain's CDR3 is CASSLETSGNHNEQFF. DNA for the CDR3: TGTGCTAGCAGCCTAGAGACTAGCGGAAACCACAATGAGCAGTTCTTC.

The chain has TRBV7-3 and TRBJ2-6; D might be TRBD2 (6 bases). Trimming took off 2 bases at V and 0 bases at J, with 8 bases between the two ends. This CDR3 is built from 16 residues. From germline, CDR1 is SGHTA and CDR2 FQGTGA. CDR3 sequence reads: CASSLGGSSGANVLTF. In DNA, the CDR3 is TGTGCCAGCAGCTTAGGGGGGAGCTCTGGGGCCAACGTCCTGACTTTC.

This sequence joins TRBV7-9 and TRBJ1-1, with TRBD1 as a possible D gene (5 bases). Germline values: CDR1 SEHNR, CDR2 FQNEAQ (reference sequence). The CDR3 spans 16 residues. V lost 0 bases, J lost 0 bases, and 11 bases lay in between. CDR3 in DNA: TGTGCCAGCAGCTTAGCCAGGGAGGTGATGAACACTGAAGCTTTCTTT. It specifies CASSLAREVMNTEAFF.

This rearrangement joins TRBV25-1 to TRBJ1-1; D perhaps matches TRBD1 (6 bases). Deletions cut 2 bases from V and 7 bases from J, with 17 bases between. Per the germline V gene, CDR1 is MGHDK and CDR2 is SYGVNS. The CDR3 has 15 amino acids. The CDR3 coding sequence is TGTGCCAGCAGTGAAAGGGCGGGGGCGCGAAATGAAGCTTTCTTT. This codes for CASSERAGARNEAFF.

CDR3 in DNA: TGTGCCATCAGGGACAGGGAGACCTACGAGCAGTACTTC. Translated, it gives CAIRDRETYEQYF. This chain joins TRBV10-3 and TRBJ2-7; 8 nucleotides agree with TRBD1. Germline assignment: CDR1 ENHRY and CDR2 SYGVKD. V lost 6 bases and J lost 2; bases outside the gene matches: 3. CDR3 size: 13 residues.

The chain employs TRBV7-6 and TRBJ1-3; TRBD1 aligns across 8 bases. There are 17 residues in the CDR3. Trimming removed 2 bases from V and 0 bases from J; junction bases left unmatched: 6. Per germline, CDR1 SGHVS and CDR2 FNYEAQ. In nucleotides, the CDR3 is TGTGCCAGCAGCTTACTCGGTGGACAGGGCTCTGGAAACACCATATATTTT. It codes for CASSLLGGQGSGNTIYF.

V gene TRBV30 combines with J gene TRBJ2-5, with TRBD2 matching 9 bases. In germline, CDR1 is GTSNPN, CDR2 SVGIG (reference sequence). The CDR3 runs to 16 residues. With 3 bases clipped from V and 2 bases from J, the junction kept 10 bases outside the gene matches. Written as DNA, the CDR3 is TGTGCCTGGAGGGGAGAGCGGGGGGCCGCACAAGAGACCCAGTACTTC. Amino acid sequence: CAWRGERGAAQETQYF.

The genes are TRBV5-5 and TRBJ2-7; 11 nucleotides line up with TRBD2. V lost 4 bases, J lost 1 base, and 10 bases stayed unmatched. The germline V gene encodes CDR1 SGHKS and CDR2 YYEKEE (reference sequence). CDR3 length equals 17 residues. CDR3 protein: CASSQNLASGGSYEQYF. In DNA form, the CDR3 reads TGTGCCAGCAGCCAGAACCTAGCTAGCGGGGGGTCCTACGAGCAGTACTTC.

A few counts support this clone. This sequence joins TRBV9 and TRBJ2-7, with D possibly being TRBD1 (7 bases). From germline, CDR1 is SGDLS and CDR2 YYNGEE. The length of the CDR3 is 14 residues. V was cut by 4 bases and J by 5 bases, with 16 bases left in between. CDR3: CASSTRDSFHEQYF. The CDR3 DNA reads as TGTGCCAGCAGCACGCGGGACAGCTTCCACGAGCAGTACTTC.

The rearrangement joins TRBV15 to TRBJ1-5; 7 nucleotides align to TRBD1. The CDR3 totals 15 residues. J gave up 2 bases and V 1 base, and 2 bases lay outside the gene matches. Germline CDR1 is LNHNV and CDR2 is YYDKDF (reference sequence). CDR3 coding DNA: TGTGCCACCAGCAGAGGGCAGGGGGGCAATCAGCCCCAGCATTTT. Protein sequence: CATSRGQGGNQPQHF.

This clone was observed once. The rearrangement links TRBV7-9 to TRBJ1-2; TRBD1 agrees at 8 bases. Germline loops: CDR1 SEHNR, CDR2 FQNEAQ (reference sequence). The V gene end was trimmed by 3 bases and the J gene end by 2 bases; junction bases not matched to a gene: 2. The CDR3 spans 14 residues. CDR3 residues: CASSFGQGNYGYTF. CDR3 DNA sequence: TGTGCCAGCAGCTTTGGACAGGGCAACTATGGCTACACCTTC.

The chain carries TRBV25-1 and TRBJ2-2; 9 bases are a match to TRBD1. There are 18 residues in the CDR3. Germline trimming cut 0 bases from V and 1 base from J; bases unmatched to any gene: 6. Germline V lookup: CDR1 MGHDK, CDR2 SYGVNS. The CDR3 protein is CASSEYFGTGQNTGELFF. The CDR3 coding sequence is TGTGCCAGCAGTGAATATTTCGGGACAGGGCAGAACACCGGGGAGCTGTTTTTT.

The chain couples TRBV13 to TRBJ2-1; 12 nucleotides agree with TRBD2. Per the germline V gene, CDR1 is PRHDT and CDR2 is FYEKMQ (reference sequence). J gave up 7 bases and V 0 bases, and 7 bases lay outside the gene matches. This CDR3 spans 17 amino acids. In nucleotides, the CDR3 is TGTGCCAGCAGCTTAGGCCTTACTAGCGGGGGGCAGAATGAGCAGTTCTTC. Translation: CASSLGLTSGGQNEQFF.

The J gene is TRBJ2-7, the V gene TRBV5-1; 13 bases agree with TRBD2. Germline lookup yields CDR1 SGHRS and CDR2 YFSETQ. The ends lost 3 bases at V and 4 bases at J; junction bases unmatched: 7. CDR3 length equals 16 residues. The CDR3 DNA is TGCGCCAGCAGCTCCCCACGGACTAGCGGGGGTTACGAGCAGTACTTC. It specifies CASSSPRTSGGYEQYF. Full variable domain (remainder filled in from reference TRBV5-1 and TRBJ2-7): KAGVTQTPRYLIKTRGQQVTLSCSPISGHRSVSWYQQTPGQGLQFLFEYFSETQRNKGNFPGRFSGRQFSNSRSEMNVSTLELGDSALYLCASSSPRTSGGYEQYFGPGTRLTVT.

The chain is built from TRBV14 and TRBJ1-2; D ambiguous. Germline loops: CDR1 SGHDN, CDR2 FVKESK. Trimming cost V 4 bases and J 0 bases, with 12 bases left between them. The CDR3 loop spans 15 amino acids. CDR3 amino acids: CASSPQSGANYGYTF. Here the CDR3 DNA reads TGTGCCAGCAGCCCTCAGAGTGGAGCTAACTATGGCTACACCTTC.

The chain combines TRBV7-6 with TRBJ1-6; D unclear. The CDR3 consists of 15 residues. CDR1 is SGHVS, CDR2 FNYEAQ, per germline. V shed 1 base and J shed 7 bases, with 11 bases lying between them. DNA of the CDR3: TGTGCCAGCAGCTTAGAGCCGGTTGAAAATTCACCCCTCCACTTT. Translating it yields CASSLEPVENSPLHF.

This chain joins TRBV4-2 and TRBJ2-2; D is ambiguous. CDR1 and CDR2 from the germline V gene are LGHNA and YNFKEQ. Trimming removed 2 bases from V and 2 bases from J, with 12 bases in between. This CDR3 comprises 16 residues. CDR3 sequence reads: CASSQPDTPNTGELFF. DNA of the CDR3: TGTGCCAGCAGCCAACCCGACACTCCCAACACCGGGGAGCTGTTTTTT.

The chain combines TRBV19 with TRBJ1-2; a possible D gene is TRBD1 (5 bases). V lost 3 bases and J lost 8, with 16 bases in between. CDR3 length equals 14 residues. Per germline, CDR1 LNHDA and CDR2 SQIVND (reference sequence). The CDR3 reads CASSMIQGAYGYTF. CDR3 in DNA: TGTGCCAGTAGTATGATCCAGGGCGCCTACGGCTACACCTTC.

This chain connects TRBV2 to TRBJ1-4, with D uncertain. The V end lost 3 bases, the J end lost 0 bases, and 5 bases lay between the germline ends. From germline, CDR1 is SNHLY and CDR2 FYNNEI. CDR3 length equals 14 residues. In nucleotides, the CDR3 is TGTGCCAGCAGTGAGCCAGCAACTAATGAAAAACTGTTTTTT. This gives the protein CASSEPATNEKLFF.

The rearrangement uses TRBV5-6 and TRBJ1-3; D not certain. CDR3 length: 13 residues. V lost 4 bases and J 3 bases, leaving 8 bases between the germline ends. In germline, CDR1 is SGHDT, CDR2 YYEEEE. Here the CDR3 reads CASSGSSGNTIYF. CDR3 bases: TGTGCCAGCAGCGGGAGCAGTGGAAACACCATATATTTT.